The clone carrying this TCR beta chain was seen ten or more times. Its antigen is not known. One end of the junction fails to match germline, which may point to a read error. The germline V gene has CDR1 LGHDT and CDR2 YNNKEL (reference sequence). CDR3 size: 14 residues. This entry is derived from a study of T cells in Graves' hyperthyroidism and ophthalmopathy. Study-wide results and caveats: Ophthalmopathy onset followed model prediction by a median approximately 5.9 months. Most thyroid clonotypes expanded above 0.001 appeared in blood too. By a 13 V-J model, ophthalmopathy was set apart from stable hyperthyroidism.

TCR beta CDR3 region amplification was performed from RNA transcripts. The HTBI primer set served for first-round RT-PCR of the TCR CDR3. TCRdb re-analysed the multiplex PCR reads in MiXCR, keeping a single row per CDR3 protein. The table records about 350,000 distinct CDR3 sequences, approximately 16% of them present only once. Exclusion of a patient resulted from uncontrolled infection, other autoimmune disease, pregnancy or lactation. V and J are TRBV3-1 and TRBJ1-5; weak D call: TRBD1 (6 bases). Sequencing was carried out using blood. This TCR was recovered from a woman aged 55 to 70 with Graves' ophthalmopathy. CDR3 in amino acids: CASSQGGSNQPQHF. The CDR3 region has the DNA TGTGCCAGCAGTCAAGGGGGGAGCAATCAGCCCCAGCATTTT.